What follows are 32 T cell receptor beta chains derived from one specimen sequenced in a study of blood T cell repertoires in COVID-19. Sequencing was performed with immunoSEQ multiplex PCR; in TCRdb, only in-frame clones are kept and a portion is missing. The profile shows hundreds of thousands of clones, roughly 85% of them singletons. Sequenced sample: peripheral blood. The receptor set was obtained from a man over 45 with COVID-19, enrolled during active disease.

The J gene is TRBJ2-1, the V gene TRBV9; the match to TRBD2 covers 8 bases. The ends lost 0 bases at V and 4 bases at J; junction bases unmatched: 12. Germline-derived CDR1 and CDR2 are SGDLS and YYNGEE. The CDR3 spans 18 residues. The CDR3 DNA is TGTGCCAGCAGCGTAGTCGGAGGCGGGGGGTTATTATACAATGAGCAGTTCTTC. Translated, it gives CASSVVGGGGLLYNEQFF.

This chain joins TRBV10-3 and TRBJ2-5; D unresolved. Germline CDR1 and CDR2: ENHRY and SYGVKD. The ends were cut back, 6 bases at V and 0 bases at J, with 5 bases in the middle. The CDR3 has 12 amino acids. The CDR3 bases are TGTGCCATCAGGTCTAACCAAGAGACCCAGTACTTC. Residues: CAIRSNQETQYF.

The V and J genes are TRBV4-1 and TRBJ1-4; 9 bases line up with TRBD1. The CDR3 spans 15 residues. Per the germline V gene, CDR1 is MGHRA and CDR2 is YSYEKL. The junction had 8 bases not matched to a gene; V was cut back by 5 bases and J by 7 bases. CDR3 sequence: CASSLQGAGFEKLFF. In DNA form, the CDR3 reads TGCGCCAGCAGCTTACAGGGGGCTGGGTTTGAAAAACTGTTTTTT.

This clone showed up just a few times. CDR3 sequence reads: CASSTGTGYGYTF. CDR3 sequence (DNA): TGTGCCAGTAGTACTGGGACAGGGTATGGCTACACCTTC. The rearrangement uses TRBV19 and TRBJ1-2; 9 bases are a match to TRBD1. The CDR3 is made up of 13 amino acids. Germline loops: CDR1 LNHDA, CDR2 SQIVND (reference sequence). V lost 4 bases to trimming and J lost 5 bases; unmatched junction nucleotides: 2.

The chain carries TRBV13 and TRBJ1-1, with TRBD1 identical over 8 bases. This CDR3 is 15 amino acids long. V was pared by 5 bases and J by 3 bases, with 8 bases of the junction left unmatched. Germline lookup yields CDR1 PRHDT and CDR2 FYEKMQ (reference sequence). The CDR3 coding sequence is TGTGCCAGCAGCCTCCAAGGACAGGGAGACACTGAAGCTTTCTTT. It is translated as CASSLQGQGDTEAFF.

The CDR3 protein is CASSPRLGWELFF. CDR3 bases: TGTGCCAGCAGCCCCCGTCTCGGGTGGGAGCTGTTTTTT. The chain links TRBV6-2 or TRBV6-3 to TRBJ2-2; D call uncertain. Trimming stripped 6 bases from V and 9 bases from J, with 14 bases between. The CDR3 is made up of 13 amino acids. Germline CDR1 and CDR2: MNHEY and SVGEGT.

The chain uses TRBV6-5 and TRBJ2-7, with TRBD1 matching 8 bases. J gave up 1 base and V 7 bases, and 9 bases lay outside the gene matches. The CDR3 runs 15 residues. CDR1 is MNHEY and CDR2 is SVGAGI in the germline V gene. In nucleotides, the CDR3 is TGTGCCAGCAAGATAGGACAGGGAAGTTCCTACGAGCAGTACTTC. Encoded protein: CASKIGQGSSYEQYF.

CDR3 amino acids: CASSRSGGSSYNEQFF. The DNA of the CDR3 is TGTGCCAGCAGTCGAAGCGGGGGAAGCTCCTACAATGAGCAGTTCTTC. The chain joins TRBV6-4 to TRBJ2-1; 8 bases align to TRBD2. This CDR3 contains 16 residues. Germline trimming cut 5 bases from V and 0 bases from J; bases unmatched to any gene: 6. Germline values: CDR1 MRHNA, CDR2 SNTAGT.

J is TRBJ2-5 and V is TRBV15; no firm D call. The V and J ends lost 2 bases and 3 bases respectively, with 7 bases between them. The CDR3 sequence is 13 residues long. Germline CDR1 and CDR2: LNHNV and YYDKDF (reference sequence). The chain's CDR3 is CATSRNHKETQYF. CDR3 in DNA: TGTGCCACCAGCAGAAACCACAAAGAGACCCAGTACTTC.

J is TRBJ2-7 and V is TRBV7-2; the match to TRBD2 covers 10 bases. J gave up 6 bases and V 4 bases, and 9 bases lay outside the gene matches. Germline loops: CDR1 SGHTA, CDR2 FQGNSA. The CDR3 sequence is 15 residues long. The CDR3 spells CASSSLAGGRGEQYF. CDR3 nucleotide sequence: TGTGCCAGCAGCTCGTTAGCGGGGGGAAGGGGCGAGCAGTACTTC.

This chain uses TRBV7-2 with TRBJ1-1; the D gene is possibly TRBD1 (6 bases). The CDR3 spans 15 residues. With 3 bases removed from V and 5 bases from J, the gap between germline ends came to 16 bases. The germline V gene has CDR1 SGHTA and CDR2 FQGNSA. The CDR3 DNA sequence: TGTGCCAGCAGCTTCCCTCGACAGGTTCGGACTGAAGCTTTCTTT. This translates into CASSFPRQVRTEAFF. Supplemented by reference TRBV7-2 and TRBJ1-1, the full variable domain reads GAGVSQSPSNKVTEKGKDVELRCDPISGHTALYWYRQSLGQGLEFLIYFQGNSAPDKSGLPSDRFSAERTGGSVSTLTIQRTQQEDSAVYLCASSFPRQVRTEAFFGQGTRLTVV.

The V call is TRBV5-1, the J call TRBJ2-5; tentatively, D is TRBD2 (5 bases). V was trimmed by 0 bases and J by 5 bases, leaving 14 bases between them. Germline assignment: CDR1 SGHRS and CDR2 YFSETQ. The CDR3 sequence is 15 residues long. Here the CDR3 reads CASSLATGLIETQYF. CDR3 bases: TGCGCCAGCAGCTTGGCTACGGGATTAATCGAGACCCAGTACTTC. Based on the CDR3 plus reference TRBV5-1 and TRBJ2-5, the full variable domain is KAGVTQTPRYLIKTRGQQVTLSCSPISGHRSVSWYQQTPGQGLQFLFEYFSETQRNKGNFPGRFSGRQFSNSRSEMNVSTLELGDSALYLCASSLATGLIETQYFGPGTRLLVL.

The chain employs TRBV28 and TRBJ1-3; D gene ambiguous. The germline V gene has CDR1 MDHEN and CDR2 SYDVKM. The CDR3 spans 12 residues. V dropped 10 bases and J dropped 2 bases, with 9 bases sitting between them. The CDR3 coding sequence is TGTGCCACCTCCGGGGCTGGAAACACCATATATTTT. Amino acids: CATSGAGNTIYF.

The chain employs TRBV10-3 and TRBJ1-1; 8 bases agree with TRBD1. The germline V gene encodes CDR1 ENHRY and CDR2 SYGVKD. This CDR3 is 15 amino acids long. Trimming took 7 bases from V and 5 from J; bases not matched to a gene: 12. CDR3 nucleotides: TGTGCCATCAACCCAGGGGGCGCTGGGATTACTGAAGCTTTCTTT. Amino acid sequence: CAINPGGAGITEAFF.

The chain recombines TRBV5-1 with TRBJ2-2, with 8 nucleotides matching TRBD1. The CDR3 length is 16 residues. The ends lost 1 base at V and 5 bases at J; junction bases unmatched: 7. Germline loops: CDR1 SGHRS, CDR2 YFSETQ. CDR3 residues: CASSLIGTGSTGELFF. In DNA, the CDR3 is TGCGCCAGCAGCTTGATCGGGACAGGTAGTACCGGGGAGCTGTTTTTT.

This chain connects TRBV3-1 (or the pseudogene TRBV3-2) to TRBJ2-1, with TRBD1 identical over 7 bases. Germline lookup yields CDR1 LGHDT and CDR2 YNNKEL (reference sequence). The length of the CDR3 is 16 residues. Germline trimming cut 4 bases from V and 7 bases from J; bases unmatched to any gene: 13. CDR3 coding DNA: TGTGCCAGCAGCCTCCGGACAGGAAGGTTCTTGAATGAGCAGTTCTTC. Translating it yields CASSLRTGRFLNEQFF.

The chain combines TRBV24-1 with TRBJ2-1, with a weak D call TRBD1 (5 bases). Trimming took 3 bases from V and 5 from J, leaving 19 bases between them. The CDR3 has 17 amino acids. Germline CDR1 reads KGHDR; CDR2 reads SFDVKD. In DNA form, the CDR3 reads TGTGCCACCAGTGATCCCTCCGTAGGGGCTATCGACAATGAGCAGTTCTTC. Translated, it gives CATSDPSVGAIDNEQFF.

The rearrangement uses TRBV2 and TRBJ2-7, with D tentatively TRBD1 (5 bases). The CDR3 has 13 amino acids. Germline V gene sequence: CDR1 SNHLY, CDR2 FYNNEI. The V gene lost 3 bases and the J gene lost 2 bases, with 8 bases spanning the gap. The CDR3 DNA reads TGTGCCAGCAGTGAGGACAAGGCCTACGAGCAGTACTTC. It yields the protein CASSEDKAYEQYF.

This clone occurred a few times. The chain carries TRBV23-1 and TRBJ1-5; D is ambiguous. TRBV23-1 is an open reading frame, and its role is uncertain. The V end was cut by 4 bases, the J end by 7 bases, with 14 bases between. The CDR3 totals 14 residues. The DNA for the CDR3 is TGCGCCAGCAGTCCCCCCGGCCACGGGCAGCCCCAGCATTTT. It encodes CASSPPGHGQPQHF.

The rearrangement links TRBV5-1 to TRBJ2-3; D is unresolved. CDR1 and CDR2 (germline): SGHRS, YFSETQ. Trimming stripped 0 bases from V and 4 bases from J, with 9 bases between. The CDR3 length is 14 residues. CDR3 nucleotide sequence: TGCGCCAGCAGCTTGGCGGTAGCCGCAGATACGCAGTATTTT. It specifies CASSLAVAADTQYF. The variable domain in full, with the rest retrieved from reference TRBV5-1 and TRBJ2-3, is KAGVTQTPRYLIKTRGQQVTLSCSPISGHRSVSWYQQTPGQGLQFLFEYFSETQRNKGNFPGRFSGRQFSNSRSEMNVSTLELGDSALYLCASSLAVAADTQYFGPGTRLTVL.

The chain employs TRBV19 and TRBJ2-7, with 10 bases matching TRBD2. The junction had 4 bases not matched to a gene; V was cut back by 5 bases and J by 3 bases. The germline V gene encodes CDR1 LNHDA and CDR2 SQIVND (reference sequence). There are 14 residues in the CDR3. The DNA of the CDR3 is TGTGCCAGTAGTCGAACTAGCGGGGTCTACGAGCAGTACTTC. This encodes CASSRTSGVYEQYF.

CDR3 DNA: TGCGCCAGCAGACTGGGGCCCACTAATCAGCCCCAGCATTTT. Protein sequence: CASRLGPTNQPQHF. This chain uses TRBV5-1 with TRBJ1-5; a weak D match, TRBD1 (5 bases). The CDR3 runs to 14 residues. Trimming shortened V by 5 bases and J by 4 bases, and 13 bases separated the two germline ends. Germline assignment: CDR1 SGHRS and CDR2 YFSETQ.

This clone was recorded once. CDR3 sequence reads: CASSQGAANEKLFF. DNA of the CDR3: TGTGCCAGTAGCCAGGGGGCGGCTAATGAAAAACTGTTTTTT. The chain couples TRBV19 to TRBJ1-4, with 8 bases identical to TRBD1. The CDR3 consists of 14 residues. Germline lookup yields CDR1 LNHDA and CDR2 SQIVND (reference sequence). V lost 6 bases and J lost 3; bases outside the gene matches: 3.

Notes on this clone: A read error may account for a junction end that differs from germline. The chain recombines TRBV7-7 with TRBJ2-5, with D perhaps TRBD2 (6 bases). CDR3 length: 14 amino acids. In germline, CDR1 is SSHAT, CDR2 FNYEAQ (reference sequence). CDR3 region: CASSLAGGVETQYF. CDR3 nucleotide sequence: TGTGCTAGCAGCTTAGCCGGAGGGGTGGAGACCCAGTACTTC.

The chain links TRBV6-5 to TRBJ2-7; the match to TRBD1 covers 9 bases. V lost 6 bases, J lost 3 bases, and 3 bases stayed unmatched. The CDR3 has 13 residues. Looked up from germline, CDR1 is MNHEY and CDR2 is SVGAGI. CDR3 sequence: CASRRGQGYEQYF. The CDR3 DNA reads TGTGCCAGCAGACGGGGACAGGGCTACGAGCAGTACTTC.

The chain recombines TRBV7-3 with TRBJ2-3; tentatively, D is TRBD2 (5 bases). The V end was cut by 2 bases, the J end by 2 bases, with 8 bases between. The CDR3 is 14 residues long. Germline values: CDR1 SGHTA, CDR2 FQGTGA. CDR3 nucleotides: TGTGCCAGCAGCTTAGGCGGGTACACAGATACGCAGTATTTT. Translated: CASSLGGYTDTQYF.

The rearrangement uses TRBV7-2 and TRBJ2-1; TRBD2 matches at 8 bases. Germline lookup yields CDR1 SGHTA and CDR2 FQGNSA. The CDR3 covers 16 residues. The V and J ends lost 3 bases and 7 bases, in that order; junction bases with no gene match: 11. The CDR3 loop is CASSLEPGLVFNEQFF. The CDR3 region has the DNA TGTGCCAGCAGCTTGGAACCGGGACTAGTTTTTAATGAGCAGTTCTTC.

This chain joins TRBV6-1 and TRBJ1-5; weak D call: TRBD1 (6 bases). In germline, CDR1 is MNHNS, CDR2 SASEGT. Trimming pared 3 bases from V and 6 bases from J, leaving 15 bases between. This CDR3 is 15 amino acids long. The CDR3 bases are TGTGCCAGCAGTGACCAACAGGGATGGGGTCAGCCCCAGCATTTT. This gives the protein CASSDQQGWGQPQHF.

The gene calls are TRBV6-6 and TRBJ1-5; D is possibly TRBD1 (6 bases). The CDR3 runs 14 residues. Trimming left V 8 bases short and J 5 bases short, with 16 bases between. Germline V gives CDR1 MNHNY, CDR2 SVGAGI (reference sequence). CDR3 amino acids: CASAGGQAYQPQHF. The CDR3 DNA is TGTGCCAGCGCGGGGGGGCAGGCTTATCAGCCCCAGCATTTT.

J is TRBJ1-1 and V is TRBV19; D is perhaps TRBD1 (6 bases). CDR1 and CDR2 (germline): LNHDA, SQIVND (reference sequence). The V and J ends lost 6 bases and 4 bases respectively, with 18 bases between them. This CDR3 region has 15 residues. CDR3 loop: CASSQTTRGFTEAFF. The CDR3 coding sequence is TGTGCCAGTAGCCAAACTACCAGGGGTTTCACTGAAGCTTTCTTT.

The chain combines TRBV6-5 with TRBJ1-1; 8 nucleotides match TRBD1. CDR1 and CDR2 from the germline V gene are MNHEY and SVGAGI. The length of the CDR3 is 14 residues. V lost 2 bases and J lost 2; bases outside the gene matches: 1. CDR3 region: CASSYTGGNTEAFF. Written as DNA, the CDR3 is TGTGCCAGCAGTTACACAGGGGGAAACACTGAAGCTTTCTTT.

V usage is TRBV6-5 and J usage is TRBJ2-2; D might be TRBD2 (6 bases). The V end lost 11 bases, the J end lost 1 base, and 8 bases lay between the germline ends. Germline lookup yields CDR1 MNHEY and CDR2 SVGAGI. The length of the CDR3 is 12 residues. In DNA, the CDR3 is TGTGCCCGGAGGGAGAACACCGGGGAGCTGTTTTTT. It is translated as CARRENTGELFF.